Listed below are T cell receptor beta chains from one sample, sequenced in a study of OX40 agonist ivuxolimab in advanced cancers. This table comes from immunoSEQ multiplex PCR, and its TCRdb copy is limited to in-frame clones, with some not included. This sample has 34,000 or so clones; roughly 79% occur once, and the top ten carry roughly a fifth. The source was CD4+ or CD8+ T cells sorted from blood, collected in a trial of the OX40 agonist ivuxolimab. All receptors come from an adult with an advanced solid tumor such as melanoma, head and neck, liver or kidney cancer. The CDR3 runs from the conserved cysteine through the conserved F or W. Each record gives: CDR3 DNA, CDR3 protein, J gene, clone size, D gene, CDR3 length, V gene. A D gene is named only where the DNA matches it firmly. The size of a clone is reported for some rows only, either as once, few or many, or as a class for expanded clones.

CDR3nt: TGTGCCAGCAGCTTCGGCAGGGGCACTGAAGCTTTCTTT
CDR3aa: CASSFGRGTEAFF
j_gene: TRBJ1-1
abundance: medium-sized
d_gene: NA
len: 13
v_gene: TRBV7-8

CDR3nt: TGTGCCAGCAGTTCCCCCGCGGGGGGCGACGAGCAGTACTTC
CDR3aa: CASSSPAGGDEQYF
j_gene: TRBJ2-7
abundance: NA
d_gene: TRBD2
len: 14
v_gene: TRBV28

CDR3nt: TGCAGCGTTGAACCCAGTCAAGAGACCCAGTACTTC
CDR3aa: CSVEPSQETQYF
j_gene: TRBJ2-5
abundance: once
d_gene: NA
len: 12
v_gene: TRBV29-1

CDR3nt: TGTGCCAGCAGTATACAGGGCTTCCAGCCCCAGCATTTT
CDR3aa: CASSIQGFQPQHF
j_gene: TRBJ1-5
abundance: NA
d_gene: NA
len: 13
v_gene: TRBV28

CDR3nt: TGTGCCAGCGACCAAACAGGGGAGACTCAGCCCCAGCATTTT
CDR3aa: CASDQTGETQPQHF
j_gene: TRBJ1-5
abundance: NA
d_gene: TRBD1
len: 14
v_gene: TRBV6-1

CDR3nt: TGTGCCAGCAGTTATGGAGGACAGGGGTTATACGAGCAGTACTTC
CDR3aa: CASSYGGQGLYEQYF
j_gene: TRBJ2-7
abundance: once
d_gene: TRBD1
len: 15
v_gene: TRBV6-6

CDR3nt: TGTGCCAGCAGCTTAGGGGGCGCGTCGGATGAGCAGTTCTTC
CDR3aa: CASSLGGASDEQFF
j_gene: TRBJ2-1
abundance: few
d_gene: NA
len: 14
v_gene: TRBV7-9

CDR3nt: TGTGCCAGCAGTTACACGCCGCAAAGCTCCTACGAGCAGTACTTC
CDR3aa: CASSYTPQSSYEQYF
j_gene: TRBJ2-7
abundance: NA
d_gene: NA
len: 15
v_gene: TRBV6-5

CDR3nt: TGCGCCAGCAGCTTGGACAGGGGCCAGCAGTTCTTC
CDR3aa: CASSLDRGQQFF
j_gene: TRBJ2-1
abundance: NA
d_gene: TRBD1
len: 12
v_gene: TRBV5-1

CDR3nt: TGTGCCAGCAGCCAAGGACAGGGGTATAATTCACCCCTCCACTTT
CDR3aa: CASSQGQGYNSPLHF
j_gene: TRBJ1-6
abundance: NA
d_gene: TRBD1
len: 15
v_gene: TRBV14

CDR3nt: TGTGCCAGCAGTGCTCCCGTGGGGACAGCCTACTTC
CDR3aa: CASSAPVGTAYF
j_gene: TRBJ2-5
abundance: NA
d_gene: TRBD1
len: 12
v_gene: TRBV25-1

CDR3nt: TGCGCCAGCAGCTTGAATTCAGGGGGGCTCTCCTACGAGCAGTACTTC
CDR3aa: CASSLNSGGLSYEQYF
j_gene: TRBJ2-7
abundance: once
d_gene: NA
len: 16
v_gene: TRBV5-1

CDR3nt: TGTGCCAGCAGCTTACTCGCGGGGGGGCGCAATGAGCAGTTCTTC
CDR3aa: CASSLLAGGRNEQFF
j_gene: TRBJ2-1
abundance: NA
d_gene: TRBD2
len: 15
v_gene: TRBV7-9

CDR3nt: TGTGCCTGGAGTGAGAGGGGGCGGGAAGCTTTCTTT
CDR3aa: CAWSERGREAFF
j_gene: TRBJ1-1
abundance: NA
d_gene: TRBD1
len: 12
v_gene: TRBV30

CDR3nt: TGTGCCTGGGGGACAGGGGCGAACACCGGGGAGCTGTTTTTT
CDR3aa: CAWGTGANTGELFF
j_gene: TRBJ2-2
abundance: NA
d_gene: TRBD1
len: 14
v_gene: TRBV30

CDR3nt: TGTGCCAGCGGGGACAGCTCTGGAAACACCATATATTTT
CDR3aa: CASGDSSGNTIYF
j_gene: TRBJ1-3
abundance: few
d_gene: TRBD1
len: 13
v_gene: TRBV6-5

CDR3nt: TGTGCCAGTAGTAGACGTCCCCGGGGCGCCGGTGGAAACACCATATATTTT
CDR3aa: CASSRRPRGAGGNTIYF
j_gene: TRBJ1-3
abundance: NA
d_gene: NA
len: 17
v_gene: TRBV19

CDR3nt: TGTGCCAGCTCACTTAAACAACGCCGGGAAACCGGGGAGCTGTTTTTT
CDR3aa: CASSLKQRRETGELFF
j_gene: TRBJ2-2
abundance: NA
d_gene: NA
len: 16
v_gene: TRBV18

CDR3nt: TGTGCCAGCAAACTGGGGACAGGGAATCAGCCCCAGCATTTT
CDR3aa: CASKLGTGNQPQHF
j_gene: TRBJ1-5
abundance: NA
d_gene: TRBD1
len: 14
v_gene: TRBV6-1

CDR3nt: TGTGCCAGCAGCTTAGTCTCTTCAGGGGGCGAGACAGATACGCAGTATTTT
CDR3aa: CASSLVSSGGETDTQYF
j_gene: TRBJ2-3
abundance: once
d_gene: TRBD1
len: 17
v_gene: TRBV7-2

CDR3nt: TGTGCCAGCAGCCCCGAACAGCGACTTGAAGCTTTCTTT
CDR3aa: CASSPEQRLEAFF
j_gene: TRBJ1-1
abundance: NA
d_gene: NA
len: 13
v_gene: TRBV7-9

CDR3nt: TGTGCCAGCCGACCCGGGACAGGGGGACCGAACACTGAAGCTTTCTTT
CDR3aa: CASRPGTGGPNTEAFF
j_gene: TRBJ1-1
abundance: NA
d_gene: TRBD1
len: 16
v_gene: TRBV19

CDR3nt: TGTGCCAGCAGTCCCACCAGGGGGGTCGGCAATGAGCAGTTCTTC
CDR3aa: CASSPTRGVGNEQFF
j_gene: TRBJ2-1
abundance: NA
d_gene: NA
len: 15
v_gene: TRBV27

CDR3nt: TGTGCCAGCAGCCCAAGTCGACAGGGTATATGGGGACAAGAGACCCAGTACTTC
CDR3aa: CASSPSRQGIWGQETQYF
j_gene: TRBJ2-5
abundance: NA
d_gene: TRBD1
len: 18
v_gene: TRBV7-6